The 27 T cell receptor beta chains reported below all come from one sample, sequenced in a study of blood T cell repertoires in COVID-19 (dated by TCRdb to between 2020 and 2021). The library came from the immunoSEQ multiplex PCR assay. TCRdb re-hosts the immuneACCESS table, in-frame sequences only. Its copies lack some clones; in the studies checked, an unresolved V gene accounts for under half of them, and the cause for the rest is not known. In all, the sample holds tens of thousands of clones, and 75% to 80% of those were seen once. Approximately 6% of the sample is in the top ten clones. Sequencing was performed on peripheral blood. These receptors all stem from a man aged 70 or older with COVID-19, enrolled during active disease.

Only one count was recorded for this clone. This chain joins TRBV7-2 and TRBJ1-4; 9 bases are a match to TRBD1. Germline V gene data show CDR1 as SGHTA and CDR2 as FQGNSA. The V and J ends lost 5 bases and 7 bases, in that order; junction bases with no gene match: 5. The length of the CDR3 is 14 residues. Written as DNA, the CDR3 is TGTGCCAGCAGCCAGGGACAGGGACTTGAAAAACTGTTTTTT. Its translation: CASSQGQGLEKLFF.

This clone showed up just a few times. The chain is built from TRBV5-1 and TRBJ1-2; 10 bases align to TRBD1. Germline trimming cut 4 bases from V and 7 bases from J; bases unmatched to any gene: 10. Germline CDR1 SGHRS, CDR2 YFSETQ. CDR3 length: 15 amino acids. CDR3 in DNA: TGCGCCAGCAGCCCCGTGGGGACAGGGGAACGTGGCTACACCTTC. Protein sequence: CASSPVGTGERGYTF.

V gene TRBV9 combines with J gene TRBJ1-6; unclear D gene. The V end lost 3 bases, the J end lost 14 bases, and 12 bases lay between the germline ends. The CDR3 has 12 residues. Germline lookup yields CDR1 SGDLS and CDR2 YYNGEE. The CDR3 DNA follows: TGTGCCAGCAGCGCGTACTCGGGGACCCTCCACTTT. Its protein is CASSAYSGTLHF.

This chain links TRBV6-2 or TRBV6-3 with TRBJ2-5, with D possibly being TRBD2 (6 bases). The germline V gene encodes CDR1 MNHEY and CDR2 SVGEGT. Trimming stripped 3 bases from V and 1 base from J, with 9 bases between. The CDR3 covers 14 residues. The CDR3 DNA follows: TGTGCCAGCAGTTATGGAGGGAGCCAAGAGACCCAGTACTTC. Its translation: CASSYGGSQETQYF.

CDR3 residues: CASSLTGWGYNEQFF. The CDR3, as DNA: TGTGCCAGCAGCTTAACAGGGTGGGGCTACAATGAGCAGTTCTTC. The chain is built from TRBV7-9 and TRBJ2-1, with TRBD1 as a possible D gene (6 bases). This CDR3 has 15 residues. Trimming pared 2 bases from V and 3 bases from J, leaving 11 bases between. The germline V gene has CDR1 SEHNR and CDR2 FQNEAQ (reference sequence).

This clone showed up just once. The chain links TRBV7-2 to TRBJ2-5; 7 positions match TRBD1. Germline loops: CDR1 SGHTA, CDR2 FQGNSA. After removal of 4 bases from V and 1 base from J, the junction contained 3 bases not matched to a gene. CDR3 length equals 14 residues. CDR3 sequence (DNA): TGTGCCAGCAGCTACCAGGGGGTCCAAGAGACCCAGTACTTC. Protein sequence: CASSYQGVQETQYF.

J is TRBJ2-3 and V is TRBV10-3, with TRBD2 matching 10 bases. This CDR3 contains 15 residues. Trimming at V came to 2 bases and at J to 4 bases, leaving 3 bases not matched to a gene. Germline CDR1 and CDR2: ENHRY and SYGVKD. The CDR3 sequence: CAISEKSGRADTQYF. The DNA of the CDR3 is TGTGCCATCAGTGAGAAAAGCGGGAGGGCAGATACGCAGTATTTT.

V is TRBV5-1 and J is TRBJ1-2; unclear D gene. CDR1 is SGHRS and CDR2 is YFSETQ in the germline V gene. Between the trimmed V and J ends, which lost 3 bases and 4 bases, there was a span of 16 bases. CDR3 size: 15 residues. The CDR3 coding sequence is TGCGCCAGCAGCTCAAGCGGACGGAATTCCTATGGCTACACCTTC. It codes for CASSSSGRNSYGYTF.

The chain recombines TRBV4-2 with TRBJ1-5, with TRBD1 matching 7 bases. The CDR3 extends over 17 amino acids. Germline CDR1 reads LGHNA; CDR2 reads YNFKEQ. V lost 1 base and J lost 9; bases outside the gene matches: 15. CDR3 sequence (DNA): TGTGCCAGCAGCCAAGTTGGGTTTGGGACAGCCCCTCCGCCCCAGCATTTT. Translating gives CASSQVGFGTAPPPQHF.

This clone was recorded only once. The V call is TRBV27, the J call TRBJ2-7, with 8 bases that match TRBD1. V shed 8 bases and J 1 base; nucleotides not matched to a gene: 16. This CDR3 contains 17 residues. Germline values: CDR1 MNHEY, CDR2 SMNVEV (reference sequence). The CDR3 is CASPTPGRDRHSYEQYF. The DNA of the CDR3 is TGTGCCAGCCCCACCCCCGGGCGGGACAGGCATTCCTACGAGCAGTACTTC.

The sample holds a few counts of this clone. V is TRBV21-1 and J is TRBJ1-5. TRBV21-1 is noted as a pseudogene. The CDR3 spans 13 residues. The CDR3 here is CASSVRGYQPQHF. DNA for the CDR3: TGTGCCAGCAGCGTCCGGGGGTATCAGCCCCAGCATTTT.

This sequence joins TRBV18 and TRBJ2-2; 7 nucleotides line up with TRBD1. After removal of 3 bases from V and 4 bases from J, the junction contained 8 bases not matched to a gene. The germline V gene has CDR1 KGHSH and CDR2 LQKENI. The CDR3 loop spans 16 amino acids. The CDR3 DNA reads TGTGCCAGCTCACCCTCACAGGGGTTTTCCACCGGGGAGCTGTTTTTT. It encodes CASSPSQGFSTGELFF.

The chain is built from TRBV14 and TRBJ2-1; the match to TRBD2 covers 13 bases. The CDR3 covers 13 residues. From germline, CDR1 is SGHDN and CDR2 FVKESK. Losses at the gene ends were 4 bases for V and 14 bases for J; bases not matched to a gene: 5. The CDR3 loop is CASSPRTSGGKFF. CDR3 nucleotides: TGTGCCAGCAGCCCTCGGACTAGCGGGGGAAAGTTCTTC.

The chain couples TRBV11-3 to TRBJ2-1; 8 nucleotides align to TRBD2. Germline V lookup: CDR1 SGHNT, CDR2 YENEEA. The CDR3 runs to 16 residues. With 1 base clipped from V and 12 bases from J, the junction kept 14 bases outside the gene matches. CDR3 DNA: TGTGCCAGCAGCTTAGCTCCGGGACTAGGCAGTTACGGGCAGTTCTTC. As protein: CASSLAPGLGSYGQFF.

The chain uses TRBV10-3 and TRBJ1-1; 10 nucleotides align to TRBD1. CDR1 is ENHRY and CDR2 is SYGVKD in the germline V gene. The CDR3 is 14 residues long. V dropped 5 bases and J dropped 5; count of bases not matched to a gene: 5. The CDR3 DNA reads TGTGCCATCAGTCGGGACAGGGGAAGGACTGAAGCTTTCTTT. This encodes CAISRDRGRTEAFF.

CDR3 DNA: TGTGCCAGCAGCCCTGGGACAGAGTATGGCTACACCTTC. This sequence encodes CASSPGTEYGYTF. V is TRBV7-2 and J is TRBJ1-2; 7 nucleotides agree with TRBD1. CDR3 length: 13 amino acids. J gave up 5 bases and V 5 bases, and 5 bases lay outside the gene matches. CDR1 is SGHTA, CDR2 FQGNSA, per germline.

This chain joins TRBV4-3 and TRBJ2-1; 7 bases match TRBD2. There are 15 residues in the CDR3. Germline V gene lookup returns CDR1 LGHNA and CDR2 YSLEER. V shed 0 bases and J 4 bases; nucleotides not matched to a gene: 3. The CDR3 DNA reads TGCGCCAGCAGCCAAGAATGGACTAGGTACAATGAGCAGTTCTTC. Residues: CASSQEWTRYNEQFF.

The chain joins TRBV5-6 to TRBJ2-5; 12 nucleotides match TRBD2. This CDR3 has 16 residues. The V segment lost 2 bases and the J segment 2 bases; nucleotides outside the gene matches: 4. Germline V gene data show CDR1 as SGHDT and CDR2 as YYEEEE. CDR3 in DNA: TGTGCCAGCAGCTTTCTAGCGGGGGGGAAGCAAGAGACCCAGTACTTC. Amino acids: CASSFLAGGKQETQYF.

The genes are TRBV30 and TRBJ2-3, with TRBD2 matching 8 bases. Germline CDR1 reads GTSNPN; CDR2 reads SVGIG (reference sequence). V was pared by 0 bases and J by 3 bases, with 11 bases of the junction left unmatched. CDR3 length: 17 amino acids. The CDR3 loop reads CAWSVRSSGRGTDTQYF. Here the CDR3 DNA reads TGTGCCTGGAGTGTACGGTCGAGCGGGAGAGGTACAGATACGCAGTATTTT.

The V gene is TRBV19, the J gene TRBJ1-1; D perhaps matches TRBD1 (6 bases). The CDR3 consists of 13 residues. The ends were cut back, 5 bases at V and 3 bases at J, with 10 bases in the middle. Germline loops: CDR1 LNHDA, CDR2 SQIVND (reference sequence). The CDR3 DNA reads as TGTGCCAGTAGTGCACAGGGCGACACTGAAGCTTTCTTT. As protein: CASSAQGDTEAFF.

V is TRBV6-2 or TRBV6-3 and J is TRBJ2-7, with 13 bases aligning to TRBD2. Trimming took 1 base from V and 6 from J; bases not matched to a gene: 3. CDR1 MNHEY and CDR2 SVGEGT come from the germline V gene. The CDR3 contains 15 residues. The CDR3 nucleotides are TGTGCCAGCAGTTACTACGGGACTAGCGGGACCGAGCAGTACTTC. It specifies CASSYYGTSGTEQYF.

V gene TRBV5-6 combines with J gene TRBJ1-2; TRBD1 aligns across 8 bases. J lost 5 bases, V lost 0 bases, and 3 bases had no gene match. CDR1 and CDR2 (germline): SGHDT, YYEEEE. This CDR3 contains 14 residues. This CDR3 reads CASSLGQGPYGYTF. CDR3 coding DNA: TGTGCCAGCAGCTTGGGACAGGGGCCATATGGCTACACCTTC.

This sequence joins TRBV28 and TRBJ1-5; 8 bases fit TRBD1. Trimming removed 6 bases from V and 2 bases from J; junction bases left unmatched: 6. The germline CDR1 and CDR2 sequences are MDHEN and SYDVKM. This CDR3 contains 15 residues. For the CDR3, the DNA is TGTGCCAGCAGCCGCGGGACAGGAGGCAATCAGCCCCAGCATTTT. This encodes CASSRGTGGNQPQHF.

This chain links TRBV5-5 with TRBJ1-1; D may be TRBD1 (5 bases). Germline V gene sequence: CDR1 SGHKS, CDR2 YYEKEE (reference sequence). CDR3 length equals 13 residues. V was pared by 4 bases and J by 1 base, with 8 bases between. The CDR3 is CASSHDRNTEAFF. In DNA form, the CDR3 reads TGTGCCAGCAGCCACGACAGGAACACTGAAGCTTTCTTT.

The sample holds one count of this clone. The V call is TRBV19, the J call TRBJ1-5; TRBD1 is a possible D gene (6 bases). The CDR3 is 16 residues long. The germline gives CDR1 LNHDA, CDR2 SQIVND (reference sequence). The V end lost 4 bases, the J end lost 3 bases, and 16 bases lay between the germline ends. The CDR3 region has the DNA TGTGCCAGTAGTACTATGGACAGCTATCCCAATCAGCCCCAGCATTTT. It specifies CASSTMDSYPNQPQHF.

This chain joins TRBV6-5 and TRBJ2-5; tentatively, D is TRBD2 (5 bases). Germline CDR1 is MNHEY and CDR2 is SVGAGI. Trimming shortened V by 5 bases and J by 4 bases, and 17 bases separated the two germline ends. The CDR3 has 15 amino acids. The CDR3 DNA is TGTGCCAGCAGTAGGAGCGGCTCTACGGGAGAGACCCAGTACTTC. Its translation: CASSRSGSTGETQYF.

V gene TRBV21-1 combines with J gene TRBJ1-6; the listed D gene, TRBD1, was not tested against the DNA. TRBV21-1 is classified as a pseudogene. There are 16 residues in the CDR3. The CDR3 coding sequence is TGTGCCAGCAGCAAAGTATCCCGGGACAGTAATTCACCCCTCCACTTT. Translating it yields CASSKVSRDSNSPLHF.